Presented here are 3 T cell receptor beta chains from one specimen sequenced in a study of regulatory T cells in long-lasting Graves disease. Through Arm-PCR of CDR3 regions and iRepertoire HTBI primers, TCR beta libraries were built. TCRdb re-called the multiplex PCR reads with MiXCR, one entry per CDR3 protein. The sample contains about 560,000 distinct CDR3 sequences, more than 15% of which appear only once. Time point indicated: newly diagnosed GD, antithyroid drugs for less than 3 months. Generation of the TCR library employed RNA extracted from PBMCs. The sample was also reused in another study, on T cells in Graves' hyperthyroidism and ophthalmopathy.

Sequenced here: peripheral blood mononuclear cells (PBMCs), sampled at new diagnosis, from a patient treated with antithyroid drugs. Source of these receptors: a man aged 18 to 29 with Graves disease.

The chain has TRBV28 and TRBJ2-5; D not resolved. The better agreement between TRBJ2-1 and the DNA end casts doubt on the J call. Germline V gives CDR1 MDHEN, CDR2 SYDVKM. The CDR3 sequence is 16 residues long. The CDR3 DNA reads as TGTGCCAGCAGTTTGGTACAGTACCCATTCCACAATGAGCAGTTCTTC. Translating it yields CASSLVQYPFHNEQFF.

V gene TRBV6-2 or TRBV6-3 combines with J gene TRBJ1-2, with 8 bases lining up with TRBD1. Germline V gene data show CDR1 as MNHEY and CDR2 as SVGEGT. Trimming cost V 4 bases and J 4 bases; bases outside gene matches: 17. The CDR3 sequence is 18 residues long. DNA of the CDR3: TGTGCCAGCAGTTTCCTTACTCCAGGGGGCAAATTCATCTATGGCTACACCTTC. It is translated as CASSFLTPGGKFIYGYTF.

This clonotype was recorded many times. The rearrangement joins TRBV11-2 to TRBJ2-1; TRBD2 aligns across 7 bases. V lost 2 bases to trimming and J lost 9 bases; unmatched junction nucleotides: 16. Germline V CDR1 and CDR2: SGHAT, FQNNGV. This CDR3 has 17 residues. CDR3 sequence (DNA): TGTGCCAGCAGCTTATTCGGGGCAACAACCGGGACTATTGAGCAGTTCTTC. Translated, it gives CASSLFGATTGTIEQFF.